The T cell receptor (beta chain) described here comes from a study of blood T cells in healthy people across ages. Notes on this clonotype: This could be a read error, since a much larger clone is one nucleotide away.

The germline CDR1 and CDR2 sequences are SGHRS and YFSETQ. This CDR3 is built from 14 residues. Each sample yielded at least 6 million isolated PBMCs. Each sample yielded at least 5 micrograms of PBMC total RNA. A sample-barcoded 5' primer and a J-beta primer mix were used in a second PCR of about 7 to 12 cycles. A template-switch adaptor that had 12 random nucleotides put a tag on each cDNA molecule. CDR3-containing paired-end reads numbering at least 2.5 million came from each sample. TCRdb re-called the 5' RACE reads with MiXCR, one entry per CDR3 protein. The profile covers over 550,000 distinct CDR3 sequences, with about 28% appearing a single time and about 15% taken by the ten largest.

Sequences were obtained from blood. This TCR was recovered from an elderly woman in good health. V and J are TRBV5-1 and TRBJ2-1; possible D gene TRBD1, 5 bases. CDR3 loop: CAGSQGWLVNEQFF. CDR3 DNA sequence: TGCGCCGGCAGCCAGGGATGGCTGGTAAATGAGCAGTTCTTC. Filled out from reference TRBV5-1 and TRBJ2-1, the complete variable domain reads KAGVTQTPRYLIKTRGQQVTLSCSPISGHRSVSWYQQTPGQGLQFLFEYFSETQRNKGNFPGRFSGRQFSNSRSEMNVSTLELGDSALYLCAGSQGWLVNEQFFGPGTRLTVL.